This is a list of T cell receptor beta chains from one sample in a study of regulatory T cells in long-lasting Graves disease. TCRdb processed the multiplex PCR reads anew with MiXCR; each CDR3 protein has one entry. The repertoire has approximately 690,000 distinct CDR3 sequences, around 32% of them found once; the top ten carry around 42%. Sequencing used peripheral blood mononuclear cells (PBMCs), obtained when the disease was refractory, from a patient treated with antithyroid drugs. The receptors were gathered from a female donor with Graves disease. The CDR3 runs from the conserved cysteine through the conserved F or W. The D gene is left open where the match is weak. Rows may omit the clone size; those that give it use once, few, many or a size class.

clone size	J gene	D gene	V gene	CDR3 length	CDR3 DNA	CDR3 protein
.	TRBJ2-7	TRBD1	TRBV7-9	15	TGTGCCAGCAGCTTAGCCCCGGACAGGTGCCCCGAGCAGTACTTC	CASSLAPDRCPEQYF
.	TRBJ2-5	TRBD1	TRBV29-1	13	TGCAGCGTTGCACGGGGACAGAAAGAGACCCAGTACTTC	CSVARGQKETQYF
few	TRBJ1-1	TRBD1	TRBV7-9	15	TGTGCCATGCAGGGTCCTGGACAGGTGAACACTGAAGCTTTCTTT	CAMQGPGQVNTEAFF
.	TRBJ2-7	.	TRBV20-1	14	TGCAGTGCTAGGTCTGAAAAGGGAACCTACGAGCAGTACTTC	CSARSEKGTYEQYF
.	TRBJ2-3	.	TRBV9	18	TGTGCCAGCAGCGTAGTACGGGATTTGGCGGGACCCACAGATACGCAGTATTTT	CASSVVRDLAGPTDTQYF
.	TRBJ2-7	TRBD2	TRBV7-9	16	TGTGCCAGCAGCTTATTCCCTAGCGGGAACCCCTACGAGCAGTACTTC	CASSLFPSGNPYEQYF
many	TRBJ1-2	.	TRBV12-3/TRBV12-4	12	TGTGCCAGCAATGTCGCTAGCTATGGCTACACCTTC	CASNVASYGYTF
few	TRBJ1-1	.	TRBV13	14	TGTGCCAGCAGCTTATGGGGGCAGGGTACTGAAGCTTTCTTT	CASSLWGQGTEAFF
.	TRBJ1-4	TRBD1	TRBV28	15	TGTGCCAGCAGTAATCTCCAGGGGGTGGATGAAAAACTGTTTTTT	CASSNLQGVDEKLFF
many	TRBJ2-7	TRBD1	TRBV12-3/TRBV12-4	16	TGTGCCAGCAGTTTAGGGGATCGGACAGGGCGGCCCGAGCAGTACTTC	CASSLGDRTGRPEQYF
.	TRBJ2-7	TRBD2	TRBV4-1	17	TGCGCCAGCAGCCAGACTACTAGCGGGGCTACAACCTACGAGCAGTACTTC	CASSQTTSGATTYEQYF
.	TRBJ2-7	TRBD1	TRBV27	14	TGTGCCAGCAGTCAAGGGACAGGGTCCTACGAGCAGTACTTC	CASSQGTGSYEQYF
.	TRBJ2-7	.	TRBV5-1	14	TGCGCCAGCAGCTTGGCCAACAGGTCCTACGAGCAGTACTTC	CASSLANRSYEQYF
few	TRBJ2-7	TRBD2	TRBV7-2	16	TGTGCCAGCAGCCAATCGGGACTAGCGGTCCTTTGGGAGCAGTACTTC	CASSQSGLAVLWEQYF
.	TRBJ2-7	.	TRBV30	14	TGTGCCTGGAAGCGATCAGCGCCTTCCTACGAGCAGTACTTC	CAWKRSAPSYEQYF
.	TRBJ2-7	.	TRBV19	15	TGTGCCAGTAGTATCAGGACGGGGGAGGTCTACGAGCAGTACTTC	CASSIRTGEVYEQYF
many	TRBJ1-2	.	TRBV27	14	TGTGCCAGCAGTTTAACGGTGTCCGCGTATGGCTACACCTTC	CASSLTVSAYGYTF
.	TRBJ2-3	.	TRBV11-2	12	TGTGCCAGCAGCTGGTCGCGGGATACGCAGTATTTT	CASSWSRDTQYF
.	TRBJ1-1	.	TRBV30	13	TGTGCCTGGAGTCCGGGGCGATACACTGAAGCTTTCTTT	CAWSPGRYTEAFF
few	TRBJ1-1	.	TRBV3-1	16	TGTGCCAGCAGCCTCAGGGCAGGGGTTGGAGGCACTGAAGCTTTCTTT	CASSLRAGVGGTEAFF
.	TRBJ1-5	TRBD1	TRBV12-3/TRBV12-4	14	TGTGCCTGCAGTGACCAGGGGTCGGGACAGCCCCAGCACTTT	CACSDQGSGQPQHF
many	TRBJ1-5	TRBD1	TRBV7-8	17	TGTGCCAGCAGCTCCCGGACAGGGGATTTTCGAAATCAGCCCCAGCATTTT	CASSSRTGDFRNQPQHF
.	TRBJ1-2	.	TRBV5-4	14	TGTGCCAGCAGCTTAGGTCGAGCCGATTGGGGCTACACCTTC	CASSLGRADWGYTF
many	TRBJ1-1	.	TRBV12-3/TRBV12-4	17	TGTGCCAGCAGTTTTTGGGTCGGGGGTTCGGGGGGGACTGAAGCTTTCTTT	CASSFWVGGSGGTEAFF
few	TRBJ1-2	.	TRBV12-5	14	TGTGCTAGTGGTTCCGGTACCGCAGACTATGGCTACACCTTC	CASGSGTADYGYTF
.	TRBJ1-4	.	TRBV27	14	TGTGCCAGCAGCCGAGGGGGTCTGAATGAAAAACTGTTTTTT	CASSRGGLNEKLFF
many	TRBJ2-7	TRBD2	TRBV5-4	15	TGTGCCAGCAGCTTGGCGGGACTAGCGGGCTACGAGCAGTACTTC	CASSLAGLAGYEQYF
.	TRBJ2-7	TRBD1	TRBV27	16	TGTGCCAACCCCCAACCGGGACAGGAAACCTCCTACGAGCAGTACTTC	CANPQPGQETSYEQYF
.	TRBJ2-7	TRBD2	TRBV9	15	TGTGCCAGCAGCCCGGGACTAGCGATGAACTACGAGCAGTACTTC	CASSPGLAMNYEQYF
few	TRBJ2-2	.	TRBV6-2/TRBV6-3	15	TGTGCCAGCAGCAAAATAGCTGCGAACACCGGGGAGCTGTTTTTT	CASSKIAANTGELFF
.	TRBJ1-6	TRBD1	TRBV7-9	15	TGTGCCAGCAGCACACAGGGGGCCAATAATTCACCCCTCCACTTT	CASSTQGANNSPLHF
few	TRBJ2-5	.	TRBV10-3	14	TGTGCCATCAGTGAACTAGCAGCGCAAGAGACCCAGTACTTC	CAISELAAQETQYF
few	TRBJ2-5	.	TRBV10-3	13	TGTGCCATCAGTGAGAAAAGGGGGGAGACCCAGTACTTC	CAISEKRGETQYF
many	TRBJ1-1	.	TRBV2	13	TGTGCCAGCACCGGAGAGGGGAGCACTGAAGCTTTCTTT	CASTGEGSTEAFF
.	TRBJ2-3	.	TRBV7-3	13	TGTGCCAGCAGCCGCGCCCGTACAGATACGCAGTATTTT	CASSRARTDTQYF
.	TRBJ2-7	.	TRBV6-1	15	TGTGCCAGCAGTGAAGGCAGAGGGCCGCTCCACGAGCAGTACTTC	CASSEGRGPLHEQYF
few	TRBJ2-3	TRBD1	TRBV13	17	TGTGCCAGCAGCTTAGGATTCGGGACAGGGGACACAGATACGCAGTATTTT	CASSLGFGTGDTDTQYF
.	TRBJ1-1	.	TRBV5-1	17	TGCGCCAGCAGCTTGGGCGTTTCGGCAGGGCTGAACACTGAAGCTTTCTTT	CASSLGVSAGLNTEAFF
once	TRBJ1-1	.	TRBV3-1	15	TGTGCCAGCAGCCTCATCGGAGCGCGGGACACTGAAGCTTTCTTT	CASSLIGARDTEAFF
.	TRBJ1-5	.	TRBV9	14	TGTGCCAGCAGCGTAGCGGGGTATGATCAGCCCCAGCATTTT	CASSVAGYDQPQHF
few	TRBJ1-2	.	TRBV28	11	TGTGCCAGCAGTTTCTTAGATGGCTACACCTTC	CASSFLDGYTF
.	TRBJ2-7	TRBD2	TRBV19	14	TGTGCCAGTAGGGATGCGGGAGCTAACTACGAGCAGTACTTC	CASRDAGANYEQYF
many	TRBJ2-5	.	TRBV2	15	TGTGCCAGCAGTGTGGACTCTACCACCAGAGAGACCCAGTACTTC	CASSVDSTTRETQYF